The clone carrying this T cell receptor (beta chain) was recorded a few times. Its antigen is not known. The data belong to a study of T-cell reconstitution after alpha-beta-depleted transplantation in children. Germline values: CDR1 SGHVS, CDR2 FQNEAQ. The CDR3 has 15 residues. V shed 8 bases, J shed 3 bases, and the junction held 7 bases outside the gene matches. The library targeted TCRbeta and was prepared with unique molecular identifiers. TCRdb called the PCR reads again in MiXCR, with one record for every CDR3 protein. The repertoire holds 150,000 to 250,000 distinct CDR3 sequences, roughly 6.5% seen once, with about 4.3% in the top ten. Regarding the study as a whole: From newly produced T cells came most of the T-cell counts and diversity one year after transplant.

The V call is TRBV7-8, the J call TRBJ2-3, with TRBD2 identical over 11 bases. The sample in question was PBMCs, obtained before TCRalphabeta/CD19-depleted stem cell transplant. The TCR was taken from a girl less than two years old with combined immunodeficiency, due to receive a stem cell transplant. CDR3 protein: CASRTSGSSTDTQYF. CDR3 bases: TGTGCCAGCCGCACTAGCGGGAGTTCGACAGATACGCAGTATTTT.